This T cell receptor beta chain was captured in a study of identical twins. Study-level results: Researchers reported excess low generation probability among twin-shared out-of-frame alpha sequences.

Note on this clonotype: Its antigen is not identified.

TCRdb passed the 5' RACE reads through MiXCR, listing each CDR3 protein once. Found here are about 660,000 distinct CDR3 sequences, roughly 8% of them singletons; the top ten hold 0.75% to 1%. Trimming cost V 6 bases and J 13 bases, with 13 bases left between them. This CDR3 is built from 12 residues. Germline V gene data show CDR1 as KGHSY and CDR2 as FQNENV. The same sample was also used in a study of yellow fever vaccine responses in identical twins.

The origin of this receptor is a woman aged 18-29 years in good health. The genes are TRBV16 and TRBJ1-6, with D maybe TRBD1 (5 bases). Sequencing used PBMCs. CDR3 region: CASSHPDNPLHF. The CDR3 DNA sequence: TGTGCCAGCAGTCACCCGGACAATCCCCTCCACTTT.